What follows describes a single T cell receptor beta chain. The data belong to a study of technical replicates of blood from a few donors. The germline V gene encodes CDR1 MNHNS and CDR2 SASEGT. Between the trimmed V and J ends, which lost 0 bases and 11 bases, there was a span of 19 bases. CDR3 size: 15 residues. Libraries were prepared by immunoSEQ multiplex PCR; TCRdb keeps only in-frame clonotypes and omits some of them. Of tens of thousands of clones in the sample, more than 85% were seen once. This chain joins TRBV6-1 and TRBJ1-1; tentative D call: TRBD1 (6 bases). This TCR was sampled from a human donor in good health. Sequencing input: T cells isolated from PBMCs. CDR3 protein: CASSEAPVGTQGAFF. CDR3 DNA: TGTGCCAGCAGTGAAGCCCCAGTAGGGACCCAGGGGGCTTTCTTT.